This T cell receptor (beta chain) was documented in a study of T cell responses to AZD1222 COVID-19 vaccine. Looking at the study overall: Pooling of second doses given at about 4 or about 12 weeks was done.

The germline CDR1 and CDR2 sequences are ENHRY and SYGVKD. V dropped 2 bases and J dropped 2 bases, with 1 base sitting between them. CDR3 length: 12 amino acids. The assay was immunoSEQ multiplex PCR, and TCRdb's table has in-frame clones only and misses some. The table has 150,000 to 170,000 clones, around 90% seen once. Whole-study results and caveats: After the peak T cell response, and only then, were repertoires sampled. Mapped onto spike, vaccine-associated CD4 TCRs spanned it and were dominant at 160-218 and 743-854. Donors were chiefly white British, with a greater number of females, and clonal diversity was perhaps underestimated.

Note on this clone: Its antigen remains unknown.

This chain joins TRBV10-3 and TRBJ1-3; unclear D gene. This material consisted of peripheral blood, taken on day 0 of AZD1222 vaccination. The TCR sequence derives from an adult in good health. The CDR3 loop reads CAISEPGNTIYF. Written as DNA, the CDR3 is TGTGCCATCAGTGAGCCTGGAAACACCATATATTTT.